This T cell receptor beta chain was sequenced during a study of CD8 T cells in ankylosing spondylitis. This CDR3 comprises 11 residues. With 6 bases clipped from V and 12 bases from J, the junction kept 5 bases outside the gene matches. Germline assignment: CDR1 SNHLY and CDR2 FYNNEI. Study results and caveats: Earlier studies detected some motif variants in reactive arthritis synovial fluid and blood.

As to this clonotype: Its target is unknown.

A single record per CDR3 protein comes from TCRdb applying MiXCR to the 5' RACE reads. The table has some 250,000 distinct CDR3 sequences, about 24% seen once. Specimen: blood, either unsorted or a sorted T cell fraction (not recorded which). The source is a male donor with ankylosing spondylitis or in good health (not recorded which). This chain links TRBV2 with TRBJ2-1, with TRBD1 identical over 7 bases. As DNA, the CDR3 is TGTGCCAGCAGACCCTGGGACAGGCAGTTCTTC. Translating it yields CASRPWDRQFF. The full variable domain, with the rest looked up from reference TRBV2 and TRBJ2-1, is EPEVTQTPSHQVTQMGQEVILRCVPISNHLYFYWYRQILGQKVEFLVSFYNNEISEKSEIFDDQFSVERPDGSNFTLKIRSTKLEDSAMYFCASRPWDRQFFGPGTRLTVL.